This is a list of T cell receptor beta chains from one sample in a study of T cell responses to AZD1222 COVID-19 vaccine. Repertoires were generated with immunoSEQ multiplex PCR, while TCRdb's copy carries only in-frame clones and drops some. Here the sample spans roughly 150,000 clones, 80% to 90% being singletons. The specimen was peripheral blood, collected on day 0 of AZD1222 vaccination. These receptors were taken from an adult in good health. The CDR3 runs from the conserved cysteine through the conserved F or W. The D gene is left open where the match is weak. For some rows the clone size is stated as once, few or many, or as a class when expanded; others skip it.

V,D,J,size,DNA,CDR3
TRBV27,-,TRBJ1-4,-,TGTGCCAGCAGTCGGGTAGGACGGGAAAAACTGTTTTTT,CASSRVGREKLFF
TRBV28,-,TRBJ1-4,-,TGTGCCAGCCGGGCGGGTTTTAATGAAAAACTGTTTTTT,CASRAGFNEKLFF
TRBV7-9,TRBD1,TRBJ1-4,-,TGTGCCAGCAGCCTCGGACAGGGTAATGAAAAACTGTTTTTT,CASSLGQGNEKLFF
TRBV21-1,-,TRBJ1-6,-,TGTGCCAGCAGCAAATGGGGAGGGGGCCAATCCTATAATTCACCCCTCCACTTT,CASSKWGGGQSYNSPLHF
TRBV7-2,-,TRBJ1-5,once,TGTGCCAGCAGCCCAAACTCTCTGTGGGTGGGCAATCAGCCCCAGCATTTT,CASSPNSLWVGNQPQHF
TRBV6-5,-,TRBJ2-1,-,TGTGCCAGCAGTTACATGGGGCGCGCTGAGCAGTTCTTC,CASSYMGRAEQFF
TRBV18,TRBD1,TRBJ1-6,-,TGTGCCAGCTCCCAAGGGAGTACGGGACAGGGGGCAGAGACCCTCCACTTT,CASSQGSTGQGAETLHF
TRBV5-1,TRBD1,TRBJ1-1,-,TGCGCCAGCAGCTTGGTTATAGGGACAGGGGTCACTGAAGCTTTCTTT,CASSLVIGTGVTEAFF
TRBV5-1,-,TRBJ2-1,once,TGCGCCAGCAGCTTGGGACAGGATCCGTACAATGAGCAGTTCTTC,CASSLGQDPYNEQFF
TRBV6-5,-,TRBJ1-2,-,TGTGCCAGCAGTTACTCGCGTCAGGGCGGTGGCTACACCTTC,CASSYSRQGGGYTF
TRBV3-1/TRBV3-2,-,TRBJ2-7,-,TGTGCCAGCAGCCAAGATTCGCAGCGGCCCGTATACGAGCAGTACTTC,CASSQDSQRPVYEQYF
TRBV19,-,TRBJ2-2,-,TGTGCCAGTAGTCGGGGCAGCGGGGAGCTGTTTTTT,CASSRGSGELFF
TRBV2,-,TRBJ1-3,once,TGTGCCAGCAGTGAGGAGGGTCTGGTTGGAAACACCATATATTTT,CASSEEGLVGNTIYF
TRBV5-8,TRBD2,TRBJ2-1,-,TGTGCCAGCAGCTCACACCGGACTAGCGGGAAGTACAATGAGCAGTTCTTC,CASSSHRTSGKYNEQFF
TRBV11-3,TRBD2,TRBJ2-3,once,TGTGCCAGCAGCCAACGGACTAGCGGTAGCACAGATACGCAGTATTTT,CASSQRTSGSTDTQYF
TRBV27,-,TRBJ2-7,-,TGTGCCAGCAGTTTATTTGTGGGGCAGTCTTCCTACGAGCAGTACTTC,CASSLFVGQSSYEQYF
TRBV2,TRBD2,TRBJ2-7,-,TGTGCCAGCAGCGGTCTAGCGGGAGGTTACGAGCAGTACTTC,CASSGLAGGYEQYF
TRBV19,-,TRBJ2-7,-,TGTGCCAGTAATACAGGGCCTCTCTACGAGCAGTACTTC,CASNTGPLYEQYF
TRBV28,-,TRBJ2-7,-,TGTGCCAGCAGTTTTTCGGGGCGCACAGGGCAGTACTTC,CASSFSGRTGQYF
TRBV19,-,TRBJ1-4,-,TGTGCCAGTAGGAAGGGGGAAAAACTGTTTTTT,CASRKGEKLFF
TRBV6-1,-,TRBJ1-1,-,TGTGCCAGCAGTGAAGCATCGGGGGCTCGGGGCACTGAAGCTTTCTTT,CASSEASGARGTEAFF
TRBV5-4,TRBD2,TRBJ2-2,once,TGTGCCAGCAGCTTGGGGCTAGCGGGAGATAACACCGGGGAGCTGTTTTTT,CASSLGLAGDNTGELFF
TRBV11-3,TRBD2,TRBJ2-7,-,TGTGCCAGCAGCTTTGACGGACTAGCGGGACCGAACGAGCAGTACTTC,CASSFDGLAGPNEQYF
TRBV4-1,TRBD1,TRBJ1-2,few,TGCGCCAGCAGCCAATTCCCGGGACAGGGTGTCTACTATGGCTACACCTTC,CASSQFPGQGVYYGYTF
TRBV29-1,-,TRBJ1-2,-,TGCAGCGTTGAATCGGGATCTGGCTACACCTTC,CSVESGSGYTF
TRBV18,TRBD1,TRBJ1-2,-,TGTGCCAGCTCACCCCAGGGGGACTATGGCTACACCTTC,CASSPQGDYGYTF
TRBV7-8,TRBD2,TRBJ2-7,-,TGTGCCAGCAGCTTAGGCCTAGCGGTAACTAGCTCCTACGAGCAGTACTTC,CASSLGLAVTSSYEQYF
TRBV5-1,TRBD1,TRBJ2-6,-,TGCGCCAGCAGCTTGGGACAGGGGGCCTCTGGGGCCAACGTCCTGACTTTC,CASSLGQGASGANVLTF
TRBV9,-,TRBJ1-4,-,TGTGCCAGCAGCGGGAACGTGGGGGCGGGGGAAAAACTGTTTTTT,CASSGNVGAGEKLFF
TRBV7-7,-,TRBJ2-3,once,TGTGCCAGCAGCCGCGGACACACAGATACGCAGTATTTT,CASSRGHTDTQYF
TRBV30,TRBD1,TRBJ2-3,once,TGTGCCTGGAGCCTAGAGGGGACAGGGAACCCCACGCAGTATTTT,CAWSLEGTGNPTQYF
TRBV5-1,TRBD2,TRBJ2-2,once,TGCGCCAGCAGCTTGCCACAGCACCCTCTAGCGGGAGGCCCCCCCGGGGAGCTGTTTTTT,CASSLPQHPLAGGPPGELFF
TRBV29-1,-,TRBJ2-2,-,TGCAGCGTTGGGGAGGGGGCGAACACCGGGGAGCTGTTTTTT,CSVGEGANTGELFF
TRBV29-1,TRBD1,TRBJ1-2,once,TGCAGCGTCCGGACAGGGGAATATGATGGCTACACCTTC,CSVRTGEYDGYTF
TRBV5-8,-,TRBJ1-2,-,TGTGCCAGCAGCTTGGGGTTCTATGGCTACACCTTC,CASSLGFYGYTF
TRBV14,-,TRBJ2-3,-,TGTGCCAGCAGCCAAGATCTCCGGGGATCCACAGATACGCAGTATTTT,CASSQDLRGSTDTQYF